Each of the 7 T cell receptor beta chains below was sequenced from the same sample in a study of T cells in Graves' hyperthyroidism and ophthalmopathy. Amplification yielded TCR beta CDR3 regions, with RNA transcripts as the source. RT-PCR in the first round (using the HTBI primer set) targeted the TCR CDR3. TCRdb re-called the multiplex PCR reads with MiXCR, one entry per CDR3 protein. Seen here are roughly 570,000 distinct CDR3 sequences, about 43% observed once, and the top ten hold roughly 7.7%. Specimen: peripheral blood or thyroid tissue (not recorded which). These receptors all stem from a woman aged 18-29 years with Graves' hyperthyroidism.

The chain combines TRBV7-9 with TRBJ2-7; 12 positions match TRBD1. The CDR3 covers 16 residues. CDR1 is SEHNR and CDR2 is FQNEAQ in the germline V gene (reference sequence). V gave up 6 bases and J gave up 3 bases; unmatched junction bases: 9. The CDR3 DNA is TGTGCCAGCAGAATAACCGGGACAGGGGGCTTCTACGAGCAGTACTTC. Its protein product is CASRITGTGGFYEQYF.

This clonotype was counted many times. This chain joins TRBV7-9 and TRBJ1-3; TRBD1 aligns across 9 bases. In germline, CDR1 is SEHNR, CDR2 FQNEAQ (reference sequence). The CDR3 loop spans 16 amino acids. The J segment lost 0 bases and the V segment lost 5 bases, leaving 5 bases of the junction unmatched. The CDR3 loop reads CASSPQGASSGNTIYF. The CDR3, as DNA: TGTGCCAGCAGCCCACAGGGGGCCTCCTCTGGAAACACCATATATTTT.

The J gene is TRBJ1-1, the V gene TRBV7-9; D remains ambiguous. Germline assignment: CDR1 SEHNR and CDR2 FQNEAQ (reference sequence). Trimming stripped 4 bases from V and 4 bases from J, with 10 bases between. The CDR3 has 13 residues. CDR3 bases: TGTGCCAGCAGCTCCGCCCGGACCACTGAAGCTTTCTTT. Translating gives CASSSARTTEAFF.

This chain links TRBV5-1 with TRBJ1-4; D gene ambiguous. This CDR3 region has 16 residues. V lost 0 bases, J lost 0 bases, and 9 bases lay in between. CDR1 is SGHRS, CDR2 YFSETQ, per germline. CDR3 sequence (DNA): TGCGCCAGCAGCTTGGAAGCGGTTGCAACTAATGAAAAACTGTTTTTT. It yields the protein CASSLEAVATNEKLFF. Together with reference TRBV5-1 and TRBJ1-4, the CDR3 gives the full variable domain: KAGVTQTPRYLIKTRGQQVTLSCSPISGHRSVSWYQQTPGQGLQFLFEYFSETQRNKGNFPGRFSGRQFSNSRSEMNVSTLELGDSALYLCASSLEAVATNEKLFFGSGTQLSVL.

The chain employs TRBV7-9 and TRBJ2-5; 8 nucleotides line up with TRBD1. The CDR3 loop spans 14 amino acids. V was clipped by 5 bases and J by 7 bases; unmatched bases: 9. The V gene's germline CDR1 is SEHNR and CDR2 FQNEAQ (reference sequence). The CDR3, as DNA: TGTGCCAGCAGCCCACAGGGGGGCGGTGGGACCCAGTACTTC. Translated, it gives CASSPQGGGGTQYF.

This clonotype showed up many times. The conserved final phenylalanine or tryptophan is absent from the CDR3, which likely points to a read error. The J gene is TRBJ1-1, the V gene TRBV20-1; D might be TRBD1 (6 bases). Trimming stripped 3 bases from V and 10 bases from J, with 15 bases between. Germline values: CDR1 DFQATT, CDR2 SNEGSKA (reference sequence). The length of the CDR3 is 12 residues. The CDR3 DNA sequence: TGCAGTGCTAGTGTCCCTAGGGGGACAGCTTTCCTT. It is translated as CSASVPRGTAFL.

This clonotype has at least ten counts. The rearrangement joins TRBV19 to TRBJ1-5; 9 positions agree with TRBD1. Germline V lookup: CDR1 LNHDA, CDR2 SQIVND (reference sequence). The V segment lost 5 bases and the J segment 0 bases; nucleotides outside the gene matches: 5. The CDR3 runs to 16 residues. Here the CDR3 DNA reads TGTGCCAGTAGTGCGGACAGGGGAATTAGCAATCAGCCCCAGCATTTT. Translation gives CASSADRGISNQPQHF.